The following is a TCR beta chain sequence with its context. The sample originates from a study of shared clonotypes between healthy human individuals. Germline assignment: CDR1 MDHEN and CDR2 SYDVKM. V was pared by 1 base and J by 6 bases, with 9 bases of the junction left unmatched. The CDR3 runs to 17 residues. TCRdb's table, derived via immunoSEQ multiplex PCR, lists solely in-frame clones and lacks some. This sample carries under 750,000 clones, roughly 72% of them seen once, and the ten largest clones take 1.8%. This sequence was found in a woman younger than 45 in good health. The genes are TRBV28 and TRBJ2-5, with 12 bases lining up with TRBD1. Sequencing was done on a sample of memory CD4+ T cells sorted from blood. The subset denotes: CD45RA-negative fraction. CDR3 nucleotide sequence: TGTGCCAGCAGTTTATTCCGAGGGACAGGGGGCGCGAAGACCCAGTACTTC. Protein sequence: CASSLFRGTGGAKTQYF. Combining the CDR3 with reference TRBV28 and TRBJ2-5 gives the whole variable domain DVKVTQSSRYLVKRTGEKVFLECVQDMDHENMFWYRQDPGLGLRLIYFSYDVKMKEKGDIPEGYSVSREKKERFSLILESASTNQTSMYLCASSLFRGTGGAKTQYFGPGTRLLVL.